Listed below are T cell receptor beta chains from one sample, sequenced in a study of T cells in Graves' hyperthyroidism and ophthalmopathy. TCRdb called the multiplex PCR reads again in MiXCR, with one record for every CDR3 protein. This table has about 380,000 distinct CDR3 sequences, roughly 18% appearing once. Sequenced input: blood. The source is a man aged 18 to 29 with Graves' ophthalmopathy. CDR3s include the opening cysteine and the closing phenylalanine or tryptophan. Each record gives: clone size, J gene, D gene, V gene, CDR3 DNA, CDR3 protein. The D gene is left open where the match is weak. Some rows have no size entry. The others give once, few or many, or a class for an expanded clone.

size: -; J: TRBJ1-5; D: -; V: TRBV7-9; DNA: TGTGCCAGCAGCCCTCTGGGGCCTTTAGATCAGCCCCAGCATTTT; CDR3: CASSPLGPLDQPQHF
size: few; J: TRBJ1-5; D: -; V: TRBV4-1; DNA: TGCGCCAGCAGCCAGGACCTCGGGGGGCCGTATCAGCCCCAGCATTTT; CDR3: CASSQDLGGPYQPQHF
size: -; J: TRBJ1-5; D: -; V: TRBV7-2; DNA: TGTGCCAGCAGCTTAGGGGCAGACTATCAGCCCCAGCATTTT; CDR3: CASSLGADYQPQHF
size: many; J: TRBJ1-1; D: -; V: TRBV7-6; DNA: TGTGCCAGCAGCCGCTCTCTGGACACTGAAGCTTTCTTT; CDR3: CASSRSLDTEAFF
size: -; J: TRBJ2-2; D: -; V: TRBV6-1; DNA: TGTGCCAGCAGTTCTCGGGGGGCAGGGTGGGGCGGGGAGCTGTTTTTT; CDR3: CASSSRGAGWGGELFF
size: -; J: TRBJ2-7; D: TRBD1; V: TRBV25-1; DNA: TGTGCCAGCAGTGAGTGGGGACAGCCCTACGAGCAGTACTTC; CDR3: CASSEWGQPYEQYF
size: many; J: TRBJ1-1; D: -; V: TRBV20-1; DNA: TGCAGTGCTAGAATGAGGGACACTGAAGCTTTCTTT; CDR3: CSARMRDTEAFF
size: few; J: TRBJ2-2; D: -; V: TRBV5-1; DNA: TGCGCCAGCAGCTTGAACAGGGGAGGTACGACGGGGGAGCTGTTTTTT; CDR3: CASSLNRGGTTGELFF
size: many; J: TRBJ1-3; D: -; V: TRBV3-1; DNA: TGTGCCAGCAGCCTTTCCGGGACTCACTACTCTGGAAACACCATATATTTT; CDR3: CASSLSGTHYSGNTIYF
size: many; J: TRBJ2-1; D: TRBD2; V: TRBV20-1; DNA: TGCAGTGCTAGAGATGAGCGGGGACGTTACAATGAGCAGTTCTTC; CDR3: CSARDERGRYNEQFF
size: many; J: TRBJ2-3; D: -; V: TRBV6-1; DNA: TGTGCCAGCAGTGAAAGGGGGATAGGCAAGCAGTATTTT; CDR3: CASSERGIGKQYF
size: -; J: TRBJ2-2; D: -; V: TRBV10-1; DNA: TGCGCCAGCAGTGAAAACCAAGACGGGGAGCTGTTTTTT; CDR3: CASSENQDGELFF
size: many; J: TRBJ1-1; D: TRBD1; V: TRBV20-1; DNA: TGCAGTGCTAGGTCGGGACAGACGTTGAACACTGAAGCTTTCTTT; CDR3: CSARSGQTLNTEAFF
size: many; J: TRBJ2-1; D: -; V: TRBV5-6; DNA: TGTGCCAGCAGCTTGGCCGGGGACACCGCTTACAATGAGCAGTTCTTC; CDR3: CASSLAGDTAYNEQFF
size: few; J: TRBJ2-3; D: -; V: TRBV11-2; DNA: TGTGCCAGCAGCGCCGAGCGAGGTACGCAGTATTTT; CDR3: CASSAERGTQYF
size: many; J: TRBJ1-3; D: -; V: TRBV12-3/TRBV12-4; DNA: TGTGCCAGCAGTATCCGTGAGGGAAACACCATATATTTT; CDR3: CASSIREGNTIYF
size: many; J: TRBJ2-2; D: -; V: TRBV7-2; DNA: TGTGCCAGCAGCTCCGACTGGAACACCGGGGAGCTGTTTTTT; CDR3: CASSSDWNTGELFF
size: many; J: TRBJ2-7; D: -; V: TRBV7-8; DNA: TGTGCCAGCAGCTGGTCCCTGACCTCCTACGAGCAGTACTTC; CDR3: CASSWSLTSYEQYF
size: many; J: TRBJ1-3; D: -; V: TRBV2; DNA: TGTGCCAGCAGTGAAAGTCAGGGGACTGGAAACACCATATATTTT; CDR3: CASSESQGTGNTIYF
size: many; J: TRBJ2-7; D: TRBD2; V: TRBV6-1; DNA: TGTGCCAGCAGTTCGCGGGGGGGCCTCTACGAGCAGTACTTC; CDR3: CASSSRGGLYEQYF
size: few; J: TRBJ2-3; D: -; V: TRBV3-1; DNA: TGTGCCAGCAGCCCCGGACACCATAGGGAAACAGATACGCAGTATTTT; CDR3: CASSPGHHRETDTQYF
size: many; J: TRBJ2-3; D: -; V: TRBV11-2; DNA: TGTGCCAGCAGCTTAGTTTGGGGAGTCGCGTCCCTCACTAGCACAGATACGCAGTATTTT; CDR3: CASSLVWGVASLTSTDTQYF
size: -; J: TRBJ2-3; D: TRBD2; V: TRBV6-2/TRBV6-3; DNA: TGTGCCAGCAGACCGGGACTAGCGGGAGGCCTTGGGGGAGATACGCAGTATTTT; CDR3: CASRPGLAGGLGGDTQYF
size: -; J: TRBJ1-1; D: -; V: TRBV6-4; DNA: TGTGCCAGCAGTGACTCGGCCGAGAACACTGAAGCTTTCTTT; CDR3: CASSDSAENTEAFF
size: many; J: TRBJ2-1; D: -; V: TRBV6-6; DNA: TGTGCCAGCAGTTACTCGCGGGGTCATGAGCAGTTCTTC; CDR3: CASSYSRGHEQFF